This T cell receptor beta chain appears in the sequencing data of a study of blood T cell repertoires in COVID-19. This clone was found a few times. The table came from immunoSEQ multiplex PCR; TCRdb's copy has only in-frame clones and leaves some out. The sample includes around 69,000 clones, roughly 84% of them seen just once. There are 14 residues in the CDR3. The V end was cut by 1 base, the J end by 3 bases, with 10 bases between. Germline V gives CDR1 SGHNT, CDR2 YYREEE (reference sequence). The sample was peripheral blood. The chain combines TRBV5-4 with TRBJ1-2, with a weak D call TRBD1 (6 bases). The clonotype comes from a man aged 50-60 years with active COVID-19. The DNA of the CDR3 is TGTGCCAGCAGCTTGCCAGGGGCAGACTATGGCTACACCTTC. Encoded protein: CASSLPGADYGYTF.